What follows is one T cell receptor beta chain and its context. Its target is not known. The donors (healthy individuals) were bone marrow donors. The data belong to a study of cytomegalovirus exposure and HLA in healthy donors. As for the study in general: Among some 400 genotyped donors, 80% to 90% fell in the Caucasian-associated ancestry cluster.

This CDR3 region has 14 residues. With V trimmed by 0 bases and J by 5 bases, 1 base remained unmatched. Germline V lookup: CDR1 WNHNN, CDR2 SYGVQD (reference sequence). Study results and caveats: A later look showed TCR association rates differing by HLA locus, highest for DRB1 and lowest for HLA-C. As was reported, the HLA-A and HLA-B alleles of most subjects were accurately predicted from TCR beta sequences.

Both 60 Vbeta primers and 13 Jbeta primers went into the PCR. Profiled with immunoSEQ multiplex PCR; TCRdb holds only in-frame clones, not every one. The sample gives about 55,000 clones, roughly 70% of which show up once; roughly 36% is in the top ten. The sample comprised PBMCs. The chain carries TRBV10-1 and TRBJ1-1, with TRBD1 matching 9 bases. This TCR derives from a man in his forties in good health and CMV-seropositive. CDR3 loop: CASSESGTGTEAFF. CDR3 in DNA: TGCGCCAGCAGTGAGTCAGGGACAGGGACTGAAGCTTTCTTT.